These 26 T cell receptor beta chains share one sample of origin, sequenced in a study of blood T cell repertoires in COVID-19. Libraries were prepared by immunoSEQ multiplex PCR; TCRdb keeps only in-frame clonotypes and omits some of them. The sample records roughly 280,000 clones, around 93% being singletons. Source material: PBMCs or T cells enriched from blood (not recorded which). The receptor source for this set is a man aged 35 to 55 who had been exposed to COVID-19.

V gene TRBV30 combines with J gene TRBJ1-2; 7 bases align to TRBD1. Germline CDR1 GTSNPN, CDR2 SVGIG (reference sequence). CDR3 length: 16 amino acids. Trimming at V came to 5 bases and at J to 2 bases, leaving 14 bases not matched to a gene. The CDR3 reads CAWGDLRRGLNYGYTF. Here the CDR3 DNA reads TGTGCCTGGGGGGATCTACGCAGGGGGTTGAACTATGGCTACACCTTC.

This chain links TRBV19 with TRBJ2-7; a weak D match, TRBD1 (6 bases). The CDR3 spans 12 residues. V shed 2 bases and J shed 5 bases, with 7 bases lying between them. Germline V gives CDR1 LNHDA, CDR2 SQIVND (reference sequence). This CDR3 is CASSIQGNEQYF. DNA of the CDR3: TGTGCCAGTAGTATACAGGGGAACGAGCAGTACTTC. Using reference TRBV19 and TRBJ2-7 for the parts outside the CDR3, the full variable domain is DGGITQSPKYLFRKEGQNVTLSCEQNLNHDAMYWYRQDPGQGLRLIYYSQIVNDFQKGDIAEGYSVSREKKESFPLTVTSAQKNPTAFYLCASSIQGNEQYFGPGTRLTVT.

The chain uses TRBV27 and TRBJ2-5; the D gene is possibly TRBD1 (6 bases). Germline V gives CDR1 MNHEY, CDR2 SMNVEV (reference sequence). Trimming stripped 0 bases from V and 5 bases from J, with 19 bases between. This CDR3 spans 17 amino acids. DNA of the CDR3: TGTGCCAGCAGTTTATCTACCACAGGGTATGGTAGGGAGACCCAGTACTTC. This sequence encodes CASSLSTTGYGRETQYF.

This chain joins TRBV24-1 and TRBJ2-1; no reliable D call. The CDR3 is 15 amino acids. The germline CDR1 and CDR2 sequences are KGHDR and SFDVKD. The ends were cut back, 0 bases at V and 1 base at J, with 6 bases in the middle. For the CDR3, the DNA is TGTGCCACCAGTGATTTGACTGATTCCTACAATGAGCAGTTCTTC. Amino acids: CATSDLTDSYNEQFF.

This clone was seen just once. This chain connects TRBV28 to TRBJ1-6; TRBD1 agrees at 7 bases. Germline values: CDR1 MDHEN, CDR2 SYDVKM. This CDR3 is 13 amino acids long. With V trimmed by 3 bases and J by 10 bases, 3 bases remained unmatched. CDR3 nucleotide sequence: TGTGCCAGCAGTTTGACAGGGAAATCACCCCTCCACTTT. This sequence encodes CASSLTGKSPLHF.

V and J are TRBV9 and TRBJ1-4; 8 bases agree with TRBD1. This CDR3 spans 16 amino acids. V trimming: 4 bases; J trimming: 5 bases; junction bases outside the gene matches: 10. CDR1 and CDR2 (germline): SGDLS, YYNGEE. CDR3 bases: TGTGCCAGCAGCCCCTACCTACAGGGGGGAAATGAAAAACTGTTTTTT. Translating gives CASSPYLQGGNEKLFF.

CDR3 bases: TGTGCCAGCAGCTCGGACAGGGAAGGAGGCTACACCTTC. It encodes CASSSDREGGYTF. The chain has TRBV7-3 and TRBJ1-2; TRBD1 agrees at 8 bases. With V trimmed by 4 bases and J by 8 bases, 6 bases remained unmatched. CDR1 SGHTA and CDR2 FQGTGA come from the germline V gene. The CDR3 is made up of 13 amino acids. The whole variable domain, remainder taken from reference TRBV7-3 and TRBJ1-2, is GAGVSQTPSNKVTEKGKYVELRCDPISGHTALYWYRQSLGQGPEFLIYFQGTGAADDSGLPNDRFFAVRPEGSVSTLKIQRTERGDSAVYLCASSSDREGGYTFGSGTRLTVV.

The rearrangement joins TRBV5-1 to TRBJ2-7; possible D gene TRBD1, 6 bases. From germline, CDR1 is SGHRS and CDR2 YFSETQ. Deletions cut 4 bases from V and 6 bases from J, with 17 bases between. The CDR3 has 14 amino acids. The CDR3 loop reads CASSKDRGSREQYF. CDR3 in DNA: TGCGCCAGCAGCAAGGACAGAGGCTCCCGCGAGCAGTACTTC.

The J gene is TRBJ1-1, the V gene TRBV6-5; 10 bases agree with TRBD1. CDR1 and CDR2 (germline): MNHEY, SVGAGI. CDR3 size: 13 residues. Trimming took 6 bases from V and 3 from J; bases not matched to a gene: 1. The CDR3 DNA reads TGTGCCAGCAGAGGACAGGGGGACACTGAAGCTTTCTTT. It is translated as CASRGQGDTEAFF.

This clone was seen once. A much bigger clone sits one base away, suggesting this may be a read error. The V call is TRBV11-3, the J call TRBJ2-7; TRBD1 aligns across 11 bases. Trimming cost V 4 bases and J 3 bases; bases outside gene matches: 2. The CDR3 loop spans 14 amino acids. CDR1 is SGHNT, CDR2 YENEEA, per germline. The chain's CDR3 is CASSSGTGGYEQYF. The DNA for the CDR3 is TGTGCCAGCAGCTCCGGGACAGGGGGCTACGAGCAGTACTTC.

The genes are TRBV6-5 and TRBJ1-2; D possibly corresponds to TRBD1 (5 bases). Trimming left V 7 bases short and J 4 bases short, with 13 bases between. The CDR3 has 13 residues. Germline V gene lookup returns CDR1 MNHEY and CDR2 SVGAGI. The CDR3 loop is CASNLRGTYGYTF. CDR3 bases: TGTGCCAGCAACCTACGGGGGACCTATGGCTACACCTTC.

The chain has TRBV11-1 and TRBJ2-6; the D gene is possibly TRBD1 (6 bases). Germline assignment: CDR1 SGHAT and CDR2 FQDESV (reference sequence). V lost 5 bases, J lost 0 bases, and 8 bases lay in between. The CDR3 spans 15 residues. CDR3: CASSEDSSGANVLTF. DNA for the CDR3: TGTGCCAGCAGCGAGGACAGCTCTGGGGCCAACGTCCTGACTTTC. The full variable domain, rest sourced from reference TRBV11-1 and TRBJ2-6, is EAEVAQSPRYKITEKSQAVAFWCDPISGHATLYWYRQILGQGPELLVQFQDESVVDDSQLPKDRFSAERLKGVDSTLKIQPAELGDSAMYLCASSEDSSGANVLTFGAGSRLTVL.

This chain connects TRBV7-6 to TRBJ2-1, with TRBD2 matching over 10 bases. Germline-derived CDR1 and CDR2 are SGHVS and FNYEAQ. The CDR3 totals 15 residues. Germline trimming cut 0 bases from V and 5 bases from J; bases unmatched to any gene: 1. CDR3 DNA sequence: TGTGCCAGCAGCTTAGCGCTAGCGGGAGACAATGAGCAGTTCTTC. Translating gives CASSLALAGDNEQFF.

Only one count was recorded for this clone. The chain combines TRBV27 with TRBJ2-1; TRBD2 aligns across 12 bases. The CDR3 loop spans 16 amino acids. V was pared by 4 bases and J by 5 bases, with 6 bases of the junction left unmatched. CDR1 is MNHEY and CDR2 is SMNVEV in the germline V gene (reference sequence). The CDR3 here is CASSWRTSGIDNEQFF. CDR3 sequence (DNA): TGTGCCAGCAGTTGGAGGACTAGCGGGATCGACAATGAGCAGTTCTTC.

The chain links TRBV30 to TRBJ1-2; tentatively, D is TRBD1 (6 bases). Deletions cut 3 bases from V and 8 bases from J, with 22 bases between. The CDR3 length is 15 residues. CDR1 and CDR2 (germline): GTSNPN, SVGIG (reference sequence). The CDR3 DNA follows: TGTGCCTGGAGACTTCAGGGGTCCCCGGCGCAAGGCTACACCTTC. Its translation is CAWRLQGSPAQGYTF.

This chain uses TRBV28 with TRBJ2-2; 12 nucleotides match TRBD2. The junction had 6 bases not matched to a gene; V was cut back by 7 bases and J by 3 bases. The germline CDR1 and CDR2 sequences are MDHEN and SYDVKM. There are 16 residues in the CDR3. CDR3 bases: TGTGCCAGCACTACCGGACTAGCGGGATACACCGGGGAGCTGTTTTTT. It codes for CASTTGLAGYTGELFF.

V and J are TRBV10-2 and TRBJ1-1; D is unclear. Germline V gives CDR1 WSHSY, CDR2 SAAADI. Between the trimmed V and J ends, which lost 6 bases and 2 bases, there was a span of 16 bases. CDR3 length: 15 amino acids. In DNA, the CDR3 is TGCGCCAGCAGAGACAAGGCAGAACGAAACACTGAAGCTTTCTTT. Translation gives CASRDKAERNTEAFF.

The chain has TRBV12-3 or TRBV12-4 and TRBJ2-1; 8 nucleotides align to TRBD2. V lost 7 bases, J lost 9 bases, and 5 bases stayed unmatched. The CDR3 covers 12 residues. This chain's CDR3 is CASTDSGTEQFF. In nucleotides, the CDR3 is TGTGCCAGCACCGATAGCGGGACTGAGCAGTTCTTC.

The chain links TRBV9 to TRBJ2-2; D not certain. Germline CDR1 and CDR2: SGDLS and YYNGEE. Trimming removed 2 bases at V and 4 bases at J, with 6 bases between. CDR3 length: 13 amino acids. CDR3 DNA sequence: TGTGCCAGCAGCGTCCGGGTCACCGGGGAGCTGTTTTTT. Translation: CASSVRVTGELFF.

The chain joins TRBV9 to TRBJ2-5, with 10 bases that match TRBD2. CDR3 length: 15 residues. The V gene's germline CDR1 is SGDLS and CDR2 YYNGEE. Trimming cost V 2 bases and J 2 bases; bases outside gene matches: 3. The CDR3 DNA reads TGTGCCAGCAGCGTGATACTAGCGGGACAAGAGACCCAGTACTTC. Encoded protein: CASSVILAGQETQYF. Using reference TRBV9 and TRBJ2-5 for the parts outside the CDR3, the full variable domain is DSGVTQTPKHLITATGQRVTLRCSPRSGDLSVYWYQQSLDQGLQFLIQYYNGEERAKGNILERFSAQQFPDLHSELNLSSLELGDSALYFCASSVILAGQETQYFGPGTRLLVL.

This clone was observed a single time. The chain joins TRBV13 to TRBJ2-7, with a weak D call TRBD2 (6 bases). The V gene lost 2 bases and the J gene lost 2 bases, with 13 bases spanning the gap. The length of the CDR3 is 15 residues. CDR1 is PRHDT and CDR2 is FYEKMQ in the germline V gene (reference sequence). The CDR3 coding sequence is TGTGCCAGCAGCTTATGGGCTAGCGAAACCTACGAGCAGTACTTC. This sequence encodes CASSLWASETYEQYF.

The chain has TRBV28 and TRBJ2-2, with D perhaps matching TRBD2 (5 bases). The germline gives CDR1 MDHEN, CDR2 SYDVKM. This CDR3 region has 13 residues. As DNA, the CDR3 is TGTGCGTCACACGAGGGAATCACCGGGGAGCTGTTTTTT. Encoded protein: CASHEGITGELFF.

The chain joins TRBV6-5 to TRBJ1-1; 9 bases fit TRBD1. This CDR3 contains 14 residues. V dropped 6 bases and J dropped 4; count of bases not matched to a gene: 6. Per the germline V gene, CDR1 is MNHEY and CDR2 is SVGAGI. The CDR3 loop is CASSSGQGSTEAFF. CDR3 DNA sequence: TGTGCCAGCAGCTCAGGACAGGGGAGCACTGAAGCTTTCTTT.

The chain uses TRBV2 and TRBJ2-7; maybe TRBD1 (6 bases). CDR1 and CDR2 from the germline V gene are SNHLY and FYNNEI. The CDR3 is 15 amino acids. V was pared by 2 bases and J by 2 bases, with 13 bases between. Here the CDR3 reads CASSENVGQTYEQYF. The CDR3 DNA sequence: TGTGCCAGCAGTGAAAACGTGGGACAAACCTACGAGCAGTACTTC.

The CDR3 sequence: CASSIGLAGGPGHEQYF. The CDR3 coding sequence is TGCGCCAGCAGCATCGGACTAGCGGGAGGGCCGGGCCACGAGCAGTACTTC. V is TRBV5-1 and J is TRBJ2-7, with 15 bases that match TRBD2. J was trimmed by 5 bases and V by 4 bases; bases with no gene match: 10. CDR1 and CDR2 (germline): SGHRS, YFSETQ. This CDR3 comprises 17 residues.

The rearrangement uses TRBV7-8 and TRBJ1-1; no clear D gene. There are 13 residues in the CDR3. The V gene lost 4 bases and the J gene lost 7 bases, with 13 bases spanning the gap. CDR1 and CDR2 from the germline V gene are SGHVS and FQNEAQ. CDR3 region: CASSSISALEAFF. CDR3 bases: TGTGCCAGCAGCTCTATCTCTGCCCTTGAAGCTTTCTTT.